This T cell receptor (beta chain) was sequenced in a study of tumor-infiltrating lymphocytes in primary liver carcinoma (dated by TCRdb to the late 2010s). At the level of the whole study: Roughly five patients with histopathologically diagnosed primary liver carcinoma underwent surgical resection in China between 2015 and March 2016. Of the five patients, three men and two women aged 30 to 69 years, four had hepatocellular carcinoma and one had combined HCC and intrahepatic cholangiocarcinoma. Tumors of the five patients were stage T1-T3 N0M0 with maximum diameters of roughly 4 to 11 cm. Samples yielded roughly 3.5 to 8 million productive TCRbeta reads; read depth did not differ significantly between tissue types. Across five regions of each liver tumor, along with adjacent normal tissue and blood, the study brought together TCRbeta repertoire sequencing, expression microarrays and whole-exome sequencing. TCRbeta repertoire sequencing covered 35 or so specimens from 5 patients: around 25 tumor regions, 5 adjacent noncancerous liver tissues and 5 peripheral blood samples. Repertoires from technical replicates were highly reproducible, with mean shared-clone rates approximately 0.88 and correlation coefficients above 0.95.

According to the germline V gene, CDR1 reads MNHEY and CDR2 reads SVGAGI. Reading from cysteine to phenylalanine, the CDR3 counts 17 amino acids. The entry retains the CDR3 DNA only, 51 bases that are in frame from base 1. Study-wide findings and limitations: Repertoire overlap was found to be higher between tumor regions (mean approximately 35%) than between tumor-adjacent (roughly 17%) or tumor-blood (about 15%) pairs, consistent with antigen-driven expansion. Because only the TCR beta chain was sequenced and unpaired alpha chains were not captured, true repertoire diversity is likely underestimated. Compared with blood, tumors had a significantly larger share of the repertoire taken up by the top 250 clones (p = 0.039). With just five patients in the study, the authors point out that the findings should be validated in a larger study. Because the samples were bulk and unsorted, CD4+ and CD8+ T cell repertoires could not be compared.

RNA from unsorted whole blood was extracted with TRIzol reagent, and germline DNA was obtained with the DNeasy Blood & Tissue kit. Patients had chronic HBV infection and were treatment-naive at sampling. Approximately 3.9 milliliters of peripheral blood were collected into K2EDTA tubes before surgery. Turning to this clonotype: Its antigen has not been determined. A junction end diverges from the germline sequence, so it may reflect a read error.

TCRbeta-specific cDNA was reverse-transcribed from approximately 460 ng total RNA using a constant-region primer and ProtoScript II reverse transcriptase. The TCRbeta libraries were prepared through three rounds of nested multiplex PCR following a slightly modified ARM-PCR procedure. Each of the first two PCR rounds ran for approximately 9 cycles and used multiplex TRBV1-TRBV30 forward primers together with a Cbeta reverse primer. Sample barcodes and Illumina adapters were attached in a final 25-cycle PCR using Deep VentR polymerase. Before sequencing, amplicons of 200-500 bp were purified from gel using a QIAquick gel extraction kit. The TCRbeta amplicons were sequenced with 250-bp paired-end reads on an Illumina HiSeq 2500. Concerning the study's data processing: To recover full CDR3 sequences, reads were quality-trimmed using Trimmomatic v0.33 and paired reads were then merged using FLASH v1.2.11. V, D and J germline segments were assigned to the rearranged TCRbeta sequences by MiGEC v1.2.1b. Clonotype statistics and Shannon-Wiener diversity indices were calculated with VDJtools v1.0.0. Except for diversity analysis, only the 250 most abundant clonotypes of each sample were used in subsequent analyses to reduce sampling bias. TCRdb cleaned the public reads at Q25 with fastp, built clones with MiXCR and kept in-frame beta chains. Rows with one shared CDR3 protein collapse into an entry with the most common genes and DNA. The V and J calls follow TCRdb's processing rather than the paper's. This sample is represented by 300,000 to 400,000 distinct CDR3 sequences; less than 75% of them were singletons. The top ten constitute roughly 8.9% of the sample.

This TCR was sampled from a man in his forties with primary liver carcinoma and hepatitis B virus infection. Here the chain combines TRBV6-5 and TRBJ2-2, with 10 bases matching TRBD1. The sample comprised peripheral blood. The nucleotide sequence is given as TGTGCCAGCAGTAACGACAGGGGGCCAACGAACACCGAGGAGCTGTTTTTT. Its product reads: CASSNDRGPTNTEELFF.